This TCR beta chain comes out of a study of Graves' ophthalmopathy and Graves' hyperthyroidism. Study-level results: Prediction of ophthalmopathy progression reached 70.59% sensitivity and 72.22% specificity.

CDR3 regions of TCR beta were amplified from RNA transcripts. After a first-round RT-PCR with HTBI primers, a second-round multiplex PCR was run. A single record per CDR3 protein comes from TCRdb applying MiXCR to the multiplex PCR reads. The sample contains 650,000 to 900,000 distinct CDR3 sequences, around 40% of which appear only once. Regarding this clonotype: Its antigen is not identified. The junction departs from germline at one end; a sequencing error may be responsible.

Other autoimmune diseases, uncontrolled infections, pregnancy and lactation each led to patient exclusion. Establishment of the diagnosis relied upon clinical symptoms, serum thyroxine, TRAb, thyroid ultrasound and orbital computed tomography. Out of about 9.6 ml of fresh peripheral blood, PBMCs were obtained. The sequence came from an adult man with Graves' ophthalmopathy. The specimen was peripheral blood.

As DNA, the CDR3 is TGTGCCAGCAGTTTAGGGCCCCCCGAGGAAAAACTGTTTTTT. This encodes CASSLGPPEEKLFF. V gene TRBV11-1 combines with J gene TRBJ1-4, with D unresolved. Germline CDR1 is SGHAT and CDR2 is FQDESV (reference sequence). This CDR3 has 14 residues.